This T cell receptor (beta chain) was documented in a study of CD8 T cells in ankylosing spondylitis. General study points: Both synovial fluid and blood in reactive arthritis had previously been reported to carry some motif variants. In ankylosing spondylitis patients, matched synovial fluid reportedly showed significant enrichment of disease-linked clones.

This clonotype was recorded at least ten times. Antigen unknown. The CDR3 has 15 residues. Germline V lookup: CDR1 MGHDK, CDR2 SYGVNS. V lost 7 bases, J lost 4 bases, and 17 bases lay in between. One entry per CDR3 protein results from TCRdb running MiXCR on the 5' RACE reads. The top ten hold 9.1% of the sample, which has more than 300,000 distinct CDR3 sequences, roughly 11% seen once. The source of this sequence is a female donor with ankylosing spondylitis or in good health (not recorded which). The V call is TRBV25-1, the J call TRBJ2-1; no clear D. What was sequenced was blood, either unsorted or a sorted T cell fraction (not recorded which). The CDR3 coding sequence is TGTGCCAGCACCGATGTCCGACTGGAGTACAATGAGCAGTTCTTC. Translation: CASTDVRLEYNEQFF.